Below are 11 T cell receptor beta chains sequenced from a single sample in a study of shared clonotypes between healthy human individuals. Clones were read by immunoSEQ multiplex PCR, and TCRdb kept only the in-frame ones, dropping some. This table holds millions of clones, approximately 95% found once. Sequences were obtained from naive CD4+ T cells from PBMCs. Specified subset: CD45RA+ positively selected. These receptors were taken from a man between 18 and 35 years old in good health. Some clones in this sample may be carry-over from other donors' samples.

The chain carries TRBV11-1 and TRBJ1-2; no firm D call. Germline values: CDR1 SGHAT, CDR2 FQDESV (reference sequence). This CDR3 comprises 18 residues. Trimming cost V 0 bases and J 4 bases, with 21 bases left between them. The CDR3 DNA reads as TGTGCCAGCAGCTTAGCGAACTCGCGCGCACTGGAGGGCTATGGCTACACCTTC. This sequence encodes CASSLANSRALEGYGYTF.

The chain combines TRBV2 with TRBJ1-2; D remains unclear. Germline CDR1 and CDR2: SNHLY and FYNNEI. The CDR3 runs 14 residues. Trimming removed 8 bases at V and 0 bases at J, with 13 bases between. CDR3 nucleotide sequence: TGTGCCAGCCAGCGGGAGCAAACTAACTATGGCTACACCTTC. It is translated as CASQREQTNYGYTF.

A note on this clone: In the same sample, other DNA sequences code for this CDR3. V is TRBV27 and J is TRBJ2-3, with 7 nucleotides matching TRBD1. The J segment lost 1 base and the V segment lost 4 bases, leaving 5 bases of the junction unmatched. Looked up from germline, CDR1 is MNHEY and CDR2 is SMNVEV (reference sequence). This CDR3 contains 15 residues. CDR3 bases: TGTGCCAGCAGTTCCCGACAGGGAGGCACAGATACGCAGTATTTT. The encoded protein is CASSSRQGGTDTQYF.

V gene TRBV11-1 combines with J gene TRBJ2-3; 10 bases match TRBD2. The CDR3 loop spans 16 amino acids. Trimming took 1 base from V and 9 from J; bases not matched to a gene: 10. CDR1 and CDR2 (germline): SGHAT, FQDESV (reference sequence). The CDR3 region is CASSLGTSGIQGTQYF. The CDR3 DNA follows: TGTGCCAGCAGCTTAGGAACTAGCGGGATACAGGGAACGCAGTATTTT.

The chain uses TRBV14 and TRBJ2-5; TRBD2 matches at 8 bases. V was pared by 4 bases and J by 2 bases, with 9 bases of the junction left unmatched. The CDR3 extends over 16 amino acids. CDR1 and CDR2 from the germline V gene are SGHDN and FVKESK. For the CDR3, the DNA is TGTGCCAGCAGCCTGCGGACTAGCCGCGGTCAAGAGACCCAGTACTTC. Encoded protein: CASSLRTSRGQETQYF.

V gene TRBV25-1 combines with J gene TRBJ1-4; 10 bases match TRBD1. The junction had 11 bases not matched to a gene; V was cut back by 7 bases and J by 6 bases. The CDR3 covers 16 residues. CDR1 and CDR2 from the germline V gene are MGHDK and SYGVNS. The CDR3 nucleotides are TGTGCCAGCATCCGGGACAGGGGCTCTAGAGATGAAAAACTGTTTTTT. Its protein is CASIRDRGSRDEKLFF.

The chain is built from TRBV4-1 and TRBJ2-5; TRBD2 matches at 10 bases. The CDR3 loop spans 17 amino acids. V trimming: 1 base; J trimming: 7 bases; junction bases outside the gene matches: 12. In germline, CDR1 is MGHRA, CDR2 YSYEKL. CDR3 bases: TGCGCCAGCAGCCAAGTAAGCGGGAGGGCTCCGACAGGGACCCAGTACTTC. This sequence encodes CASSQVSGRAPTGTQYF.

This clone showed up just once. V is TRBV4-1 and J is TRBJ1-2; possibly TRBD1 for D (5 bases). The CDR3 length is 17 residues. Germline CDR1 is MGHRA and CDR2 is YSYEKL. V lost 4 bases, J lost 1 base, and 19 bases lay in between. CDR3 residues: CASSPQSAGWGNYGYTF. The CDR3 nucleotides are TGCGCCAGCAGCCCCCAGTCGGCAGGGTGGGGTAACTATGGCTACACCTTC.

Comments on this clone: The same CDR3 can be traced to other DNA sequences in this sample. The chain uses TRBV5-1 and TRBJ1-1; D remains unclear. Trimming removed 4 bases at V and 1 base at J, with 14 bases between. This CDR3 has 15 amino acids. Germline CDR1 SGHRS, CDR2 YFSETQ. The CDR3 DNA reads TGCGCCAGCAGCCTATTAGGACGGGGGAACACTGAAGCTTTCTTT. Protein product: CASSLLGRGNTEAFF.

This clone appeared once. The chain carries TRBV2 and TRBJ2-5, with D perhaps being TRBD1 or TRBD2 (5 bases each). Germline V gene data show CDR1 as SNHLY and CDR2 as FYNNEI. The V end lost 7 bases, the J end lost 6 bases, and 15 bases lay between the germline ends. This CDR3 comprises 13 residues. The CDR3 sequence: CASTSGTRQTQYF. The DNA for the CDR3 is TGTGCCAGCACTTCAGGGACCAGACAGACCCAGTACTTC.

The J gene is TRBJ1-2, the V gene TRBV28; maybe TRBD1 (5 bases). V was cut by 3 bases and J by 4 bases, with 21 bases left in between. The CDR3 has 17 amino acids. The V gene's germline CDR1 is MDHEN and CDR2 SYDVKM. Here the CDR3 DNA reads TGTGCCAGCAGTTTTGGGCAGGGCGGGGGTCTAGGCTATGGCTACACCTTC. Encoded protein: CASSFGQGGGLGYGYTF.